This is a list of T cell receptor beta chains from one sample in a study of blood T cell repertoires in COVID-19. Assay used: immunoSEQ multiplex PCR; TCRdb lists only in-frame clones, some missing. Here the sample spans about 78,000 clones, about 89% being singletons. Sequencing was performed on peripheral blood. All receptors come from a man aged 45 to 65 with active or convalescent COVID-19. CDR3s include the opening cysteine and the closing phenylalanine or tryptophan. D genes are given only for firm matches. The size field is filled for only some rows; it gives once, few, many or a size class.

D	J	V	size	CDR3	DNA
TRBD2	TRBJ2-3	TRBV7-2	-	CASSSIGTSGGADTQYF	TGTGCCAGCAGCTCAATAGGGACTAGCGGGGGGGCCGATACGCAGTATTTT
TRBD2	TRBJ2-2	TRBV6-2/TRBV6-3	-	CASSRTSSNTGELFF	TGTGCCAGCAGTCGGACTAGCTCGAACACCGGGGAGCTGTTTTTT
-	TRBJ2-5	TRBV6-5	-	CASRPSRGSQETQYF	TGTGCCAGCCGCCCTTCACGGGGTTCCCAAGAGACCCAGTACTTC
TRBD2	TRBJ2-2	TRBV4-1	-	CASSQKGLAAGGELFF	TGCGCCAGCAGCCAAAAAGGACTAGCGGCGGGCGGGGAGCTGTTTTTT
-	TRBJ2-5	TRBV11-2	-	CASSLIGIGLAETQYF	TGTGCCAGCAGCTTAATAGGGATTGGCCTAGCGGAGACCCAGTACTTC
TRBD1	TRBJ1-2	TRBV6-1	-	CASSDTGTGRGGDGYTF	TGTGCCAGCAGTGACACCGGGACAGGGAGGGGCGGCGATGGCTACACCTTC
TRBD1	TRBJ2-5	TRBV11-2	-	CASSRTGQETQYF	TGTGCCAGCAGCCGGACAGGTCAAGAGACCCAGTACTTC
TRBD1	TRBJ1-1	TRBV28	-	CASSFLQGPRPEAFF	TGTGCCAGCAGTTTTCTACAGGGGCCTAGACCTGAAGCTTTCTTT
TRBD2	TRBJ2-5	TRBV19	-	CASSSSGGEQETQYF	TGTGCCAGTAGTTCTAGCGGGGGAGAGCAAGAGACCCAGTACTTC
TRBD1	TRBJ1-2	TRBV28	-	CASSAGQPNYGYTF	TGTGCCAGCAGCGCGGGACAGCCTAACTATGGCTACACCTTC
-	TRBJ2-2	TRBV7-8	-	CASSLSGTNLKELFF	TGTGCCAGCAGCTTATCCGGGACAAATCTTAAGGAGCTGTTTTTT
-	TRBJ2-3	TRBV4-1	-	CASSQDPADSSTDTQYF	TGCGCCAGCAGCCAAGATCCGGCCGACTCCAGCACAGATACGCAGTATTTT
-	TRBJ1-6	TRBV2	-	CASSGQGSNSPLHF	TGTGCCAGCAGTGGGCAGGGGAGTAATTCACCCCTCCACTTT
TRBD1	TRBJ2-2	TRBV28	-	CASRDRENTGELFF	TGTGCCAGCCGGGACAGGGAGAACACCGGGGAGCTGTTTTTT
-	TRBJ1-2	TRBV5-1	-	CASSPESAGRYGYTF	TGCGCCAGCAGCCCGGAGAGTGCAGGGAGGTATGGCTACACCTTC
-	TRBJ2-6	TRBV6-1	-	CASSLQGSGANVLTF	TGTGCCAGCAGTCTACAGGGCTCTGGGGCCAACGTCCTGACTTTC
TRBD1	TRBJ1-2	TRBV6-5	-	CASSRTGQDYGYTF	TGTGCCAGCAGTCGCACCGGACAGGACTATGGCTACACCTTC
TRBD1	TRBJ2-1	TRBV25-1	-	CASRTDRVLNNEQFF	TGTGCCAGCAGGACCGACAGGGTGCTAAACAATGAGCAGTTCTTC
TRBD1	TRBJ2-2	TRBV29-1	-	CSVRGQGDTGELFF	TGCAGCGTGCGCGGACAGGGGGACACCGGGGAGCTGTTTTTT
-	TRBJ2-2	TRBV5-1	-	CASSLQTTANTGELFF	TGCGCCAGCAGCCTACAGACAACCGCGAACACCGGGGAGCTGTTTTTT
TRBD2	TRBJ2-5	TRBV11-2	once	CASSWTSGQETQYF	TGTGCCAGCAGCTGGACTAGCGGCCAAGAGACCCAGTACTTC
TRBD2	TRBJ2-5	TRBV20-1	-	CSASLAGGPGETQYF	TGCAGTGCTAGTCTAGCGGGGGGGCCGGGAGAGACCCAGTACTTC
TRBD1	TRBJ2-3	TRBV4-1	-	CASSQGTGGADTQYF	TGCGCCAGCAGCCAGGGGACAGGGGGGGCGGATACGCAGTATTTT
TRBD1	TRBJ2-5	TRBV5-4	-	CASSLQGGQETQYF	TGTGCCAGCAGCTTACAGGGGGGACAAGAGACCCAGTACTTC
-	TRBJ2-3	TRBV13	-	CASSLDGGQGTDTQYF	TGTGCCAGCAGCTTGGACGGGGGGCAAGGCACAGATACGCAGTATTTT